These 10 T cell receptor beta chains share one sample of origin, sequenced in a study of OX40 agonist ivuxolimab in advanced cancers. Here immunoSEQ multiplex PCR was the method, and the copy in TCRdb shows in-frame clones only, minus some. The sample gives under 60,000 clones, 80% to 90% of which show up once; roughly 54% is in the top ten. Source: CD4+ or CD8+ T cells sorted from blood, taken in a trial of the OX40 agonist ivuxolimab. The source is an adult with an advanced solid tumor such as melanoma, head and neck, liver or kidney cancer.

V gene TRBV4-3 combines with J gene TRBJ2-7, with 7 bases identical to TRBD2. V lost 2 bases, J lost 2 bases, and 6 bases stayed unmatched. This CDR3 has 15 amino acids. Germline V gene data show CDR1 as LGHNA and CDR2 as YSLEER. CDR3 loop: CASSQRFGGTYEQYF. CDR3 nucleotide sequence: TGCGCCAGCAGCCAACGGTTCGGGGGGACCTACGAGCAGTACTTC.

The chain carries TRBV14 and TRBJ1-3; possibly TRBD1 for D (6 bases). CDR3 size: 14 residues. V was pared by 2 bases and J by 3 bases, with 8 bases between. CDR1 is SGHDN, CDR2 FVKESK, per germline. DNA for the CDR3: TGTGCCAGCAGCCAAACGGACAGTGGAAACACCATATATTTT. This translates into CASSQTDSGNTIYF.

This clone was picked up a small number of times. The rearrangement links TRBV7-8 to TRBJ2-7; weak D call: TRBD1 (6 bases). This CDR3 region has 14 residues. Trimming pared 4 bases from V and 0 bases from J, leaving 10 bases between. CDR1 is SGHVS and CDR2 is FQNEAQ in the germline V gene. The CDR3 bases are TGTGCCAGCAGCTCGACGACAGGCTCCTACGAGCAGTACTTC. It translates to CASSSTTGSYEQYF.

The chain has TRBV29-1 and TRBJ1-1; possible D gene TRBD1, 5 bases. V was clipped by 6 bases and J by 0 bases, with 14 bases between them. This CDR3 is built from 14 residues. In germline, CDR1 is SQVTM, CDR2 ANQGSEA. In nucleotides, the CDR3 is TGCAGCGTGGGCAGGGACTACGTGAACACTGAAGCTTTCTTT. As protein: CSVGRDYVNTEAFF.

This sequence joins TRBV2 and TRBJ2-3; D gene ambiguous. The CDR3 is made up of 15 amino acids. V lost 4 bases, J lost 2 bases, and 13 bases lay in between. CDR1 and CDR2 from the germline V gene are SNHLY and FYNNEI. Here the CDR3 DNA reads TGTGCCAGCAGTGTGATCGTCGTGGACACAGATACGCAGTATTTT. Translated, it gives CASSVIVVDTDTQYF.

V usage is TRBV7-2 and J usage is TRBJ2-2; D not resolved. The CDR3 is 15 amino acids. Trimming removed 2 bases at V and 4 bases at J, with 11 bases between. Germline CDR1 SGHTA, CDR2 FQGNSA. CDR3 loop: CASSLPLSSTGELFF. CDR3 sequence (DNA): TGTGCCAGCAGCTTACCGCTTAGTTCCACCGGGGAGCTGTTTTTT.

The CDR3, as DNA: TGTGCCAGCAGCTTAGCGGGGGGGGCGAATACGCAGTATTTT. Its protein is CASSLAGGANTQYF. The chain recombines TRBV7-9 with TRBJ2-3, with D possibly matching TRBD2 (7 bases). Germline loops: CDR1 SEHNR, CDR2 FQNEAQ (reference sequence). Trimming removed 0 bases from V and 7 bases from J, with 11 bases in between. The CDR3 is 14 amino acids.

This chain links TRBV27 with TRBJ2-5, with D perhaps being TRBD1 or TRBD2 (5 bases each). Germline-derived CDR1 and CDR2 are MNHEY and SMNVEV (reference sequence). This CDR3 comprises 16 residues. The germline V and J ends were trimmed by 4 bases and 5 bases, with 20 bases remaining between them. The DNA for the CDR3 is TGTGCCAGCAGTTCATTTAACCGGGGCGGAGAGGAGACCCAGTACTTC. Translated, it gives CASSSFNRGGEETQYF.

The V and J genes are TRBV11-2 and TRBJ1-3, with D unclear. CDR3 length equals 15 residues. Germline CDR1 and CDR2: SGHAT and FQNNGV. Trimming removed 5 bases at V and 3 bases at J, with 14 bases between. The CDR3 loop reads CASSPQRAYGNTIYF. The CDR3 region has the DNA TGTGCCAGCAGCCCCCAACGGGCATATGGAAACACCATATATTTT.

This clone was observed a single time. The CDR3: CASSLGGGAGPSYEQYF. CDR3 in DNA: TGTGCCAGCAGCTTAGGAGGAGGGGCGGGCCCCTCCTACGAGCAGTACTTC. This chain connects TRBV7-2 to TRBJ2-7; D is possibly TRBD2 (6 bases). Trimming stripped 1 base from V and 0 bases from J, with 16 bases between. CDR3 length equals 17 residues. CDR1 and CDR2 (germline): SGHTA, FQGNSA.